The 23 T cell receptor beta chains below come from one sample, sequenced in a study of blood T cell repertoires in COVID-19. Measured with immunoSEQ multiplex PCR; TCRdb has only the in-frame clones, and not every one. The sample records more than 130,000 clones, around 87% being singletons. Sequenced: peripheral blood. The receptors derive from a middle-aged woman with acute or convalescent COVID-19.

This clone was found many times. The gene calls are TRBV11-2 and TRBJ1-6, with D possibly being TRBD1 (6 bases). The CDR3 is 14 residues long. The germline V gene has CDR1 SGHAT and CDR2 FQNNGV. V was clipped by 4 bases and J by 13 bases, with 17 bases between them. The CDR3 here is CASSSQGGTGPLHF. CDR3 coding DNA: TGTGCCAGCAGCTCACAGGGAGGGACGGGGCCCCTCCACTTT.

The rearrangement joins TRBV29-1 to TRBJ2-3; 9 positions agree with TRBD1. V was clipped by 5 bases and J by 2 bases; unmatched bases: 8. CDR3 size: 15 residues. The germline gives CDR1 SQVTM, CDR2 ANQGSEA. CDR3 loop: CSVRGQGGNTDTQYF. The CDR3 DNA sequence: TGCAGCGTTAGGGGACAGGGCGGGAACACAGATACGCAGTATTTT.

The V and J genes are TRBV10-1 and TRBJ2-3; no definite D call. CDR1 is WNHNN, CDR2 SYGVQD, per germline (reference sequence). Trimming removed 5 bases at V and 2 bases at J, with 14 bases between. The CDR3 contains 15 residues. The CDR3 is CASSPTQASTDTQYF. CDR3 nucleotides: TGCGCCAGCAGTCCCACTCAGGCTTCCACAGATACGCAGTATTTT.

This clone came up once. The V and J genes are TRBV7-7 and TRBJ2-5, with D perhaps matching TRBD2 (5 bases). This CDR3 has 16 residues. V was pared by 1 base and J by 5 bases, with 17 bases between. The germline CDR1 and CDR2 sequences are SSHAT and FNYEAQ (reference sequence). The chain's CDR3 is CASSLGTGKYKETQYF. CDR3 in DNA: TGTGCCAGCAGCTTAGGGACGGGGAAGTATAAGGAGACCCAGTACTTC.

The chain uses TRBV25-1 and TRBJ1-1; perhaps TRBD1 as D (5 bases). Per the germline V gene, CDR1 is MGHDK and CDR2 is SYGVNS. This CDR3 spans 13 amino acids. V was shortened by 1 base and J by 5 bases, with 8 bases between the two germline ends. The CDR3 sequence: CASSELGGTEAFF. CDR3 in DNA: TGTGCCAGCAGTGAATTGGGGGGTACTGAAGCTTTCTTT.

The chain joins TRBV29-1 to TRBJ1-2, with D maybe TRBD1 (5 bases). Germline CDR1 reads SQVTM; CDR2 reads ANQGSEA. The CDR3 consists of 13 residues. CDR3 residues: CSFPSVTGHGYTF. CDR3 nucleotide sequence: TGCAGTTTTCCCTCCGTTACAGGACACGGCTACACCTTC.

V gene TRBV9 combines with J gene TRBJ2-1; TRBD2 is a possible D gene (6 bases). CDR1 and CDR2 (germline): SGDLS, YYNGEE. CDR3 length: 13 residues. Trimming removed 3 bases from V and 9 bases from J, with 13 bases in between. The CDR3 here is CASSEGGVREQFF. Written as DNA, the CDR3 is TGTGCCAGCAGCGAGGGAGGCGTGCGTGAGCAGTTCTTC.

This chain joins TRBV27 and TRBJ1-2, with D perhaps matching TRBD1 (5 bases). The ends were cut back, 4 bases at V and 4 bases at J, with 7 bases in the middle. The germline V gene has CDR1 MNHEY and CDR2 SMNVEV (reference sequence). The CDR3 spans 12 residues. CDR3: CASSSGLYGYTF. The CDR3 DNA reads TGTGCCAGCAGTTCGGGACTCTATGGCTACACCTTC.

The chain carries TRBV12-3 or TRBV12-4 and TRBJ2-3; 9 nucleotides line up with TRBD2. J lost 5 bases, V lost 10 bases, and 7 bases had no gene match. The CDR3 runs to 13 residues. CDR3 DNA: TGTGCCACGACGGTGCGGGGGGGAGATACGCAGTATTTT. This gives the protein CATTVRGGDTQYF.

This chain joins TRBV12-3 or TRBV12-4 and TRBJ1-1; D not resolved. V was pared by 4 bases and J by 1 base, with 7 bases between. CDR3 size: 13 residues. DNA of the CDR3: TGTGCCAGCAGTTCGTGGCAGAACACTGAAGCTTTCTTT. It is translated as CASSSWQNTEAFF.

V and J are TRBV2 and TRBJ2-7; 12 bases are a match to TRBD1. The CDR3 contains 14 residues. The J segment lost 4 bases and the V segment lost 8 bases, leaving 6 bases of the junction unmatched. Germline V gene lookup returns CDR1 SNHLY and CDR2 FYNNEI. The CDR3 DNA follows: TGTGCCAGCGCGGGACAGGGGGCGCGGTACGAGCAGTACTTC. It translates to CASAGQGARYEQYF. The whole variable domain, filled in from reference TRBV2 and TRBJ2-7, reads EPEVTQTPSHQVTQMGQEVILRCVPISNHLYFYWYRQILGQKVEFLVSFYNNEISEKSEIFDDQFSVERPDGSNFTLKIRSTKLEDSAMYFCASAGQGARYEQYFGPGTRLTVT.

This chain joins TRBV9 and TRBJ1-2, with 9 bases matching TRBD1. The CDR3 has 15 residues. V trimming: 4 bases; J trimming: 8 bases; junction bases outside the gene matches: 12. Germline CDR1 and CDR2: SGDLS and YYNGEE. CDR3: CASSPPGQGLVGYTF. The CDR3 DNA follows: TGTGCCAGCAGCCCACCGGGACAGGGTTTGGTCGGCTACACCTTC.

This chain connects TRBV5-1 to TRBJ1-1; 7 positions agree with TRBD1. The CDR3 runs to 16 residues. Germline CDR1 is SGHRS and CDR2 is YFSETQ. The trim removed 4 bases at V and 8 bases at J, leaving 17 bases unmatched. This CDR3 reads CASSQHSGQSRGEAFF. In DNA, the CDR3 is TGCGCCAGCAGCCAACACTCGGGACAGTCGAGGGGAGAAGCTTTCTTT.

This clone came up many times. The chain uses TRBV4-2 and TRBJ1-5; 7 bases are a match to TRBD1. CDR1 is LGHNA, CDR2 YNFKEQ, per germline. The CDR3 has 15 residues. Unmatched junction bases numbered 5, after V lost 1 base and J lost 5 bases. CDR3 bases: TGTGCCAGCAGCCAAGCGACAGGGAATCATCAGCCCCAGCATTTT. The encoded protein is CASSQATGNHQPQHF.

The CDR3 sequence is CAWSVGGSGNGYTF. For the CDR3, the DNA is TGTGCCTGGAGTGTAGGAGGGAGTGGCAATGGCTACACCTTC. The rearrangement joins TRBV30 to TRBJ1-2; D is ambiguous. The length of the CDR3 is 14 residues. CDR1 is GTSNPN and CDR2 is SVGIG in the germline V gene (reference sequence). Trimming took 0 bases from V and 6 from J, leaving 14 bases between them.

V usage is TRBV21-1 and J usage is TRBJ1-1; TRBD1, the table's D call, lacks a check against the DNA. TRBV21-1 is a pseudogene locus. The CDR3 is made up of 18 amino acids. This CDR3 is CASSLHRGEISKDTEAFF. In DNA, the CDR3 is TGTGCCAGCAGCTTACACAGGGGAGAGATCTCTAAGGACACTGAAGCTTTCTTT.

V is TRBV19 and J is TRBJ1-1, with 9 bases identical to TRBD1. CDR1 and CDR2 (germline): LNHDA, SQIVND (reference sequence). V lost 3 bases and J lost 11; bases outside the gene matches: 4. The CDR3 contains 12 residues. The DNA for the CDR3 is TGTGCCAGTAGTATCCCACAGGGGGCGGCTTTCTTT. Its translation is CASSIPQGAAFF. Combining the CDR3 with reference TRBV19 and TRBJ1-1 gives the whole variable domain DGGITQSPKYLFRKEGQNVTLSCEQNLNHDAMYWYRQDPGQGLRLIYYSQIVNDFQKGDIAEGYSVSREKKESFPLTVTSAQKNPTAFYLCASSIPQGAAFFGQGTRLTVV.

This rearrangement joins TRBV28 to TRBJ1-2; 8 bases are a match to TRBD1. Losses at the gene ends were 3 bases for V and 4 bases for J; bases not matched to a gene: 4. The CDR3 extends over 14 amino acids. The germline V gene encodes CDR1 MDHEN and CDR2 SYDVKM. The CDR3 loop is CASSFGQGVYGYTF. The CDR3 nucleotides read TGTGCCAGCAGTTTTGGACAGGGAGTCTATGGCTACACCTTC.

Written as DNA, the CDR3 is TGTGCCAGCAGCGCCGCGACAGGTTCCTACAATGAGCAGTTCTTC. It specifies CASSAATGSYNEQFF. This rearrangement joins TRBV9 to TRBJ2-1; a weak D match, TRBD1 (6 bases). Trimming took off 3 bases at V and 1 base at J, with 11 bases between the two ends. CDR3 length: 15 amino acids. The germline gives CDR1 SGDLS, CDR2 YYNGEE.

The rearrangement links TRBV7-2 to TRBJ1-5; D perhaps matches TRBD1 (6 bases). The CDR3 length is 13 residues. Trimming stripped 5 bases from V and 4 bases from J, with 9 bases between. Germline V gene lookup returns CDR1 SGHTA and CDR2 FQGNSA. CDR3 in amino acids: CASSPDRNQPQHF. CDR3 DNA sequence: TGTGCCAGCAGCCCCGACAGGAATCAGCCCCAGCATTTT.

The chain has TRBV19 and TRBJ1-1; 7 nucleotides match TRBD1. V was pared by 5 bases and J by 6 bases, with 9 bases of the junction left unmatched. The CDR3 runs to 14 residues. From germline, CDR1 is LNHDA and CDR2 SQIVND (reference sequence). CDR3 protein: CASSFGYRGPEAFF. DNA for the CDR3: TGTGCCAGTAGTTTCGGCTATAGGGGGCCTGAAGCTTTCTTT.

The J gene is TRBJ1-1, the V gene TRBV3-1 (or the pseudogene TRBV3-2), with 9 nucleotides matching TRBD1. After removal of 3 bases from V and 10 bases from J, the junction contained 0 bases not matched to a gene. The CDR3 runs to 11 residues. Germline CDR1 reads LGHDT; CDR2 reads YNNKEL (reference sequence). This CDR3 is CASSQTGGAFF. The CDR3, as DNA: TGTGCCAGCAGCCAGACAGGGGGAGCTTTCTTT.

This chain joins TRBV11-2 and TRBJ1-2, with 12 bases aligning to TRBD1. The germline V gene encodes CDR1 SGHAT and CDR2 FQNNGV. The CDR3 loop spans 14 amino acids. V was clipped by 1 base and J by 7 bases; unmatched bases: 1. The CDR3: CASSLGDRGLGYTF. DNA of the CDR3: TGTGCCAGCAGCTTAGGGGACAGGGGGCTTGGCTACACCTTC.